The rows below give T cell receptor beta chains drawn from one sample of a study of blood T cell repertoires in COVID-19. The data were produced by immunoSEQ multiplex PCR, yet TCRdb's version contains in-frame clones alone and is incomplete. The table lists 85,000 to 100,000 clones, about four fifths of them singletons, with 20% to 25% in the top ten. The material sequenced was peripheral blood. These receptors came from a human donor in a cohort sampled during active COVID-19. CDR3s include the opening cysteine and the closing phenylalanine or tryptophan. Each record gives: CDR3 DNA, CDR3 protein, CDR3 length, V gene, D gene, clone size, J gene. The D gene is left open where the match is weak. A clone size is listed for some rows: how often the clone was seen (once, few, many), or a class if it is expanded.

CDR3nt: TGTGCCAGCAGTTTAAGGCAGGGGAATCAGCCCCAGCATTTT
CDR3aa: CASSLRQGNQPQHF
len: 14
v_gene: TRBV27
d_gene: -
abundance: -
j_gene: TRBJ1-5

CDR3nt: TGTGCCAGCAGTCAAAACGGACAGGCCTATGGCTACACCTTC
CDR3aa: CASSQNGQAYGYTF
len: 14
v_gene: TRBV27
d_gene: TRBD1
abundance: -
j_gene: TRBJ1-2

CDR3nt: TGTGCCAGCAGACGGGCCGGGACAGGGATTTATGGCTACACCTTC
CDR3aa: CASRRAGTGIYGYTF
len: 15
v_gene: TRBV5-8
d_gene: TRBD1
abundance: once
j_gene: TRBJ1-2

CDR3nt: TGTGCCAGCAGCCCGCTCAAGGGGGAGCAGTACTTC
CDR3aa: CASSPLKGEQYF
len: 12
v_gene: TRBV7-8
d_gene: -
abundance: -
j_gene: TRBJ2-7

CDR3nt: TGCGCCAGCAGCTTGAGCTGGGAGGGGCAGAACGAGCAGTACTTC
CDR3aa: CASSLSWEGQNEQYF
len: 15
v_gene: TRBV5-1
d_gene: TRBD2
abundance: -
j_gene: TRBJ2-7

CDR3nt: TGTGCCAGCTCACCGAGGACTAGCGGGAGTGATACGCAGTATTTT
CDR3aa: CASSPRTSGSDTQYF
len: 15
v_gene: TRBV18
d_gene: TRBD2
abundance: once
j_gene: TRBJ2-3

CDR3nt: TGTGCCAGCACCACTGGGACAGGGGGCTTTCAGCCCCAGCATTTT
CDR3aa: CASTTGTGGFQPQHF
len: 15
v_gene: TRBV6-5
d_gene: TRBD1
abundance: -
j_gene: TRBJ1-5

CDR3nt: TGCGCCAGCAGCTATTCAGGGGGCAGAGGTCAAGGTTACAATGAGCAGTTCTTC
CDR3aa: CASSYSGGRGQGYNEQFF
len: 18
v_gene: TRBV5-1
d_gene: TRBD1
abundance: once
j_gene: TRBJ2-1

CDR3nt: TGTGCCAGCAGCTTAGAGGGTCGGGGAAGGCCAAACTACGAGCAGTACTTC
CDR3aa: CASSLEGRGRPNYEQYF
len: 17
v_gene: TRBV7-9
d_gene: -
abundance: -
j_gene: TRBJ2-7

CDR3nt: TGTGCCAGCAGTTCCCAACAAGGCGGCACTGAAGCTTTCTTT
CDR3aa: CASSSQQGGTEAFF
len: 14
v_gene: TRBV28
d_gene: -
abundance: -
j_gene: TRBJ1-1

CDR3nt: TGTGCCAGCAGCTCGAGGGGACTCACGAACACTGAAGCTTTCTTT
CDR3aa: CASSSRGLTNTEAFF
len: 15
v_gene: TRBV7-8
d_gene: -
abundance: -
j_gene: TRBJ1-1

CDR3nt: TGTGCCAGCAGTTACTCTGGACAGGGGTCCACCTACGAGCAGTACTTC
CDR3aa: CASSYSGQGSTYEQYF
len: 16
v_gene: TRBV6-5
d_gene: TRBD1
abundance: once
j_gene: TRBJ2-7

CDR3nt: TGTGCCAGCAGCCAGCCGGGGGTCCCCACTGAAGCTTTCTTT
CDR3aa: CASSQPGVPTEAFF
len: 14
v_gene: TRBV7-6
d_gene: -
abundance: -
j_gene: TRBJ1-1

CDR3nt: TGTGCCAGCTCACCACCGTCCGGTCTGTTGAACACTGAAGCTTTCTTT
CDR3aa: CASSPPSGLLNTEAFF
len: 16
v_gene: TRBV18
d_gene: -
abundance: -
j_gene: TRBJ1-1

CDR3nt: TGTGCCAGCAGTCCGGGGGGGGTTGGCTTCCGCGAGCAGTACTTC
CDR3aa: CASSPGGVGFREQYF
len: 15
v_gene: TRBV6-5
d_gene: TRBD2
abundance: -
j_gene: TRBJ2-7

CDR3nt: TGTGCCAGCAGCCAACAACTAGCGCACTCCTACGAGCAGTACTTC
CDR3aa: CASSQQLAHSYEQYF
len: 15
v_gene: TRBV7-8
d_gene: TRBD2
abundance: -
j_gene: TRBJ2-7

CDR3nt: TGTGCCAGCAGCCGGACAGAACAAGAGACCCAGTACTTC
CDR3aa: CASSRTEQETQYF
len: 13
v_gene: TRBV6-2/TRBV6-3
d_gene: -
abundance: -
j_gene: TRBJ2-5

CDR3nt: TGTGCCACCAGTGATCCTAACCCGACAGGGGCAGTCGGGGCCCAGTACTTC
CDR3aa: CATSDPNPTGAVGAQYF
len: 17
v_gene: TRBV24-1
d_gene: TRBD1
abundance: few
j_gene: TRBJ2-5

CDR3nt: TGTGCCAGCAGCGCCACAGGGAACTCTGGAAACACCATATATTTT
CDR3aa: CASSATGNSGNTIYF
len: 15
v_gene: TRBV9
d_gene: -
abundance: -
j_gene: TRBJ1-3

CDR3nt: TGTGCCAGTCTTGGACAGGGATCCTATCGGGAGCAGTACTTC
CDR3aa: CASLGQGSYREQYF
len: 14
v_gene: TRBV28
d_gene: TRBD1
abundance: -
j_gene: TRBJ2-7

CDR3nt: TGTGCCAGCAGTTTTCTAGCGGGGGTATACGAGCAGTACTTC
CDR3aa: CASSFLAGVYEQYF
len: 14
v_gene: TRBV6-2/TRBV6-3
d_gene: TRBD2
abundance: -
j_gene: TRBJ2-7

CDR3nt: TGTGCCAGCAGTCCACACCTTAGCAATCAGCCCCAGCATTTT
CDR3aa: CASSPHLSNQPQHF
len: 14
v_gene: TRBV6-2/TRBV6-3
d_gene: -
abundance: -
j_gene: TRBJ1-5

CDR3nt: TGCAGCGGCCGGTCGGGACAGGGGGCCCTTGAGCAGTTCTTC
CDR3aa: CSGRSGQGALEQFF
len: 14
v_gene: TRBV29-1
d_gene: TRBD1
abundance: few
j_gene: TRBJ2-1

CDR3nt: TGCGCCAGCAGCCAACAGGGACAGGGGATTAACTATGGCTACACCTTC
CDR3aa: CASSQQGQGINYGYTF
len: 16
v_gene: TRBV4-1
d_gene: TRBD1
abundance: -
j_gene: TRBJ1-2

CDR3nt: TGTGCCAGCAGCTTGAGCAGCGGGGGGGGCACAGATACGCAGTATTTT
CDR3aa: CASSLSSGGGTDTQYF
len: 16
v_gene: TRBV7-3
d_gene: TRBD2
abundance: -
j_gene: TRBJ2-3

CDR3nt: TGTGCCAGCAGCGGAGGGACAGGGTACGAGCAGTACTTC
CDR3aa: CASSGGTGYEQYF
len: 13
v_gene: TRBV11-2
d_gene: TRBD1
abundance: -
j_gene: TRBJ2-7

CDR3nt: TGTGCCATCAGCGACAGGGGCCAGGGCTACACCTTC
CDR3aa: CAISDRGQGYTF
len: 12
v_gene: TRBV10-3
d_gene: TRBD1
abundance: -
j_gene: TRBJ1-2

CDR3nt: TGTGCCACCAGTGAAACGCCGCGCAGCGGGGCTTACAATGAGCAGTTCTTC
CDR3aa: CATSETPRSGAYNEQFF
len: 17
v_gene: TRBV24-1
d_gene: TRBD2
abundance: -
j_gene: TRBJ2-1

CDR3nt: TGTGCCAGCAAGGTAGACAGGCTGGGCTCCGAGCAGTACTTC
CDR3aa: CASKVDRLGSEQYF
len: 14
v_gene: TRBV6-5
d_gene: -
abundance: -
j_gene: TRBJ2-7

CDR3nt: TGTGCCAGCAGCTCCGGACTGACTTCACCCCTCCACTTT
CDR3aa: CASSSGLTSPLHF
len: 13
v_gene: TRBV7-2
d_gene: -
abundance: -
j_gene: TRBJ1-6

CDR3nt: TGTGCCAGCATATCCGGGGCCAACGTCCTGACTTTC
CDR3aa: CASISGANVLTF
len: 12
v_gene: TRBV28
d_gene: -
abundance: -
j_gene: TRBJ2-6

CDR3nt: TGTGCCAGCAGACAGGACAGGTCGAACACCGGGGAGCTGTTTTTT
CDR3aa: CASRQDRSNTGELFF
len: 15
v_gene: TRBV14
d_gene: TRBD1
abundance: -
j_gene: TRBJ2-2

CDR3nt: TGTGCCATCAGTGAGTCCGGGGGGCATAGAGCTGAAGCTTTCTTT
CDR3aa: CAISESGGHRAEAFF
len: 15
v_gene: TRBV10-3
d_gene: -
abundance: -
j_gene: TRBJ1-1

CDR3nt: TGTGCCAGCAGCTTAGTAGGACTAGCGGGGAACACAGATACGCAGTATTTT
CDR3aa: CASSLVGLAGNTDTQYF
len: 17
v_gene: TRBV13
d_gene: TRBD2
abundance: few
j_gene: TRBJ2-3

CDR3nt: TGTGCCAGCAGCTTGTTGCCGAGGACTAGCGTTTCCCATGAGCAGTTCTTC
CDR3aa: CASSLLPRTSVSHEQFF
len: 17
v_gene: TRBV7-9
d_gene: TRBD2
abundance: -
j_gene: TRBJ2-1

CDR3nt: TGTGCCAGCAGTCGGGGTAGGACCGGGGAGCTGTTTTTT
CDR3aa: CASSRGRTGELFF
len: 13
v_gene: TRBV7-2
d_gene: -
abundance: -
j_gene: TRBJ2-2

CDR3nt: TGTGCCAGCAGCCCCCGACAGGATCCCACCTACGAGCAGTACTTC
CDR3aa: CASSPRQDPTYEQYF
len: 15
v_gene: TRBV3-1/TRBV3-2
d_gene: -
abundance: once
j_gene: TRBJ2-7

CDR3nt: TGTGCCAGCAGCATGAGCGGGACAGGGCTAAGAAACACCATATATTTT
CDR3aa: CASSMSGTGLRNTIYF
len: 16
v_gene: TRBV5-4
d_gene: TRBD1
abundance: -
j_gene: TRBJ1-3

CDR3nt: TGTGCCAGCAGCCGGACAGGGGTGGTAGAGACCCAGTACTTC
CDR3aa: CASSRTGVVETQYF
len: 14
v_gene: TRBV7-8
d_gene: TRBD1
abundance: -
j_gene: TRBJ2-5

CDR3nt: TGTGCCAGTTTGGGGCAAATAACTTCTGATGGCTACACCTTC
CDR3aa: CASLGQITSDGYTF
len: 14
v_gene: TRBV7-2
d_gene: -
abundance: -
j_gene: TRBJ1-2

CDR3nt: TGTGCCAGCAGCCCGGGATTGGGCGGAGGGGCGGGAGGTTATGGGGAGCTGTTTTTT
CDR3aa: CASSPGLGGGAGGYGELFF
len: 19
v_gene: TRBV7-8
d_gene: TRBD2
abundance: -
j_gene: TRBJ2-2

CDR3nt: TGCGCCAGCAGCTGGGGGACAGGGGAAGGAAAACTGTTTTTT
CDR3aa: CASSWGTGEGKLFF
len: 14
v_gene: TRBV5-1
d_gene: TRBD1
abundance: -
j_gene: TRBJ1-4